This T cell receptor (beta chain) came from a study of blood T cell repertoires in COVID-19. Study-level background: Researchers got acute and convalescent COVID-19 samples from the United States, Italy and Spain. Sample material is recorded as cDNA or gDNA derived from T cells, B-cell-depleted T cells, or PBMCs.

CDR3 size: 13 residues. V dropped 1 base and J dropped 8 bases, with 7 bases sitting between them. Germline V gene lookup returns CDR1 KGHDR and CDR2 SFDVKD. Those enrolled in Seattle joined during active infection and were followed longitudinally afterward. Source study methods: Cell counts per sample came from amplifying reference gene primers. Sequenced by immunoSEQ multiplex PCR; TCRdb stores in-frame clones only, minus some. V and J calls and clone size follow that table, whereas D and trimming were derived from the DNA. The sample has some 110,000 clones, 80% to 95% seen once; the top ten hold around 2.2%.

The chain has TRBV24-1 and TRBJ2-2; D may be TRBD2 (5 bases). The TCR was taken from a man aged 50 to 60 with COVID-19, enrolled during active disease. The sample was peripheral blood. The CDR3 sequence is CATSDLLGGELFF. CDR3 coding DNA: TGTGCCACCAGTGATTTACTAGGAGGGGAGCTGTTTTTT.